These 25 T cell receptor beta chains were sequenced from one sample in a study of cytomegalovirus exposure and HLA in healthy donors. PCR involved 60 Vbeta and 13 Jbeta primers. The method was immunoSEQ multiplex PCR; TCRdb's version includes in-frame clones alone and lacks a portion of them. The sample shows tens of thousands of clones, more than 50% of them seen only once. The sequenced material came from PBMCs. These receptors were obtained from a woman aged 40 to 50 in good health and CMV-seropositive.

The V call is TRBV2, the J call TRBJ1-1; maybe TRBD1 (5 bases). Germline CDR1 SNHLY, CDR2 FYNNEI. There are 14 residues in the CDR3. The ends were cut back, 8 bases at V and 4 bases at J, with 17 bases in the middle. In DNA, the CDR3 is TGTGCCAGCCATACTTCAGGGTTGAGCACTGAAGCTTTCTTT. This codes for CASHTSGLSTEAFF.

This clone showed up just a few times. The chain employs TRBV6-5 and TRBJ1-6; TRBD1 agrees at 7 bases. Trimming at V came to 9 bases and at J to 7 bases, leaving 6 bases not matched to a gene. The CDR3 has 13 residues. The germline V gene encodes CDR1 MNHEY and CDR2 SVGAGI. The DNA of the CDR3 is TGTGCCAGTAGGGGACAGTCCAATTCACCCCTCCACTTT. Its translation is CASRGQSNSPLHF.

The chain couples TRBV2 to TRBJ2-3; TRBD1 aligns across 8 bases. The junction had 13 bases not matched to a gene; V was cut back by 5 bases and J by 0 bases. CDR1 is SNHLY, CDR2 FYNNEI, per germline. The CDR3 is made up of 18 amino acids. CDR3 coding DNA: TGTGCCAGCAGTACCCCAAAAGGGACAGGCGGAAGCACAGATACGCAGTATTTT. Amino acid sequence: CASSTPKGTGGSTDTQYF.

This clone was seen only once. The gene calls are TRBV28 and TRBJ2-7; 10 bases fit TRBD1. This CDR3 region has 16 residues. Trimming cost V 3 bases and J 3 bases; bases outside gene matches: 8. Germline V gives CDR1 MDHEN, CDR2 SYDVKM. CDR3 protein: CASSFPGTGDNYEQYF. CDR3 DNA sequence: TGTGCCAGCAGTTTTCCCGGGACAGGGGATAACTACGAGCAGTACTTC.

This chain links TRBV2 with TRBJ2-3; weak D call: TRBD2 (5 bases). The CDR3 loop spans 14 amino acids. The V and J ends lost 1 base and 0 bases respectively, with 5 bases between them. CDR1 and CDR2 (germline): SNHLY, FYNNEI. The CDR3 here is CASSEGTSTDTQYF. The CDR3 region has the DNA TGTGCCAGCAGTGAAGGGACTAGCACAGATACGCAGTATTTT.

The V call is TRBV6-5, the J call TRBJ2-3; 9 nucleotides agree with TRBD2. Germline V gene data show CDR1 as MNHEY and CDR2 as SVGAGI. There are 15 residues in the CDR3. The junction had 10 bases not matched to a gene; V was cut back by 6 bases and J by 6 bases. The CDR3 reads CASSHLSGGFDTQYF. The CDR3 nucleotides read TGTGCCAGCAGCCACCTCAGCGGGGGGTTCGATACGCAGTATTTT.

This clone appeared once. The chain is built from TRBV2 and TRBJ2-2, with D tentatively TRBD1 (5 bases). V was clipped by 3 bases and J by 4 bases, with 9 bases between them. Germline V gene lookup returns CDR1 SNHLY and CDR2 FYNNEI. The CDR3 runs 14 residues. The CDR3, as DNA: TGTGCCAGCAGTGAGAGACAGATCACCGGGGAGCTGTTTTTT. This codes for CASSERQITGELFF.

CDR3 coding DNA: TGTGCCATCGGACAGGGGGCTGGCGGGGAGCTGTTTTTT. It encodes CAIGQGAGGELFF. This chain joins TRBV19 and TRBJ2-2; 11 bases fit TRBD1. After removal of 10 bases from V and 7 bases from J, the junction contained 5 bases not matched to a gene. Per the germline V gene, CDR1 is LNHDA and CDR2 is SQIVND (reference sequence). This CDR3 is 13 amino acids long. Filled out from reference TRBV19 and TRBJ2-2, the complete variable domain reads DGGITQSPKYLFRKEGQNVTLSCEQNLNHDAMYWYRQDPGQGLRLIYYSQIVNDFQKGDIAEGYSVSREKKESFPLTVTSAQKNPTAFYLCAIGQGAGGELFFGEGSRLTVL.

The chain joins TRBV7-9 to TRBJ1-2; D remains unclear. In germline, CDR1 is SEHNR, CDR2 FQNEAQ (reference sequence). This CDR3 is built from 11 residues. V lost 1 base and J lost 8, with 5 bases in between. The CDR3 nucleotides are TGTGCCAGCAGCTTAGGTGGCGGCTACACCTTC. This sequence encodes CASSLGGGYTF. Complete variable domain (other parts from reference TRBV7-9 and TRBJ1-2): DTGVSQNPRHKITKRGQNVTFRCDPISEHNRLYWYRQTLGQGPEFLTYFQNEAQLEKSRLLSDRFSAERPKGSFSTLEIQRTEQGDSAMYLCASSLGGGYTFGSGTRLTVV.

The genes are TRBV6-1 and TRBJ2-3; 11 bases line up with TRBD2. Losses at the gene ends were 6 bases for V and 2 bases for J; bases not matched to a gene: 4. The CDR3 contains 15 residues. Germline CDR1 is MNHNS and CDR2 is SASEGT. For the CDR3, the DNA is TGTGCCAGCAGCACTAGCGGGGGTATCACAGATACGCAGTATTTT. It encodes CASSTSGGITDTQYF.

This chain uses TRBV9 with TRBJ2-7; 7 bases map to TRBD1. The germline CDR1 and CDR2 sequences are SGDLS and YYNGEE. The CDR3 runs to 15 residues. V gave up 4 bases and J gave up 3 bases; unmatched junction bases: 10. The CDR3: CASSPKPRQGYEQYF. CDR3 in DNA: TGTGCCAGCAGCCCTAAACCTCGACAGGGCTACGAGCAGTACTTC.

The gene calls are TRBV6-1 and TRBJ1-2; weak D call: TRBD1 (6 bases). CDR1 is MNHNS, CDR2 SASEGT, per germline. V dropped 6 bases and J dropped 6 bases, with 17 bases sitting between them. CDR3 length: 14 residues. The CDR3 spells CASRARGGDDGYTF. The CDR3 nucleotides are TGTGCCAGCAGGGCGAGGGGGGGCGATGATGGCTACACCTTC.

This clone has just one count. The J gene is TRBJ2-5, the V gene TRBV5-1, with 12 bases lining up with TRBD2. The CDR3 covers 15 residues. CDR1 is SGHRS and CDR2 is YFSETQ in the germline V gene. J was trimmed by 3 bases and V by 4 bases; bases with no gene match: 4. For the CDR3, the DNA is TGCGCCAGCAGCGATAGACTAGCGGGGGAAGAGACCCAGTACTTC. This sequence encodes CASSDRLAGEETQYF.

Only a few counts were recorded for this clone. The chain is built from TRBV7-6 and TRBJ1-5; D unresolved. The CDR3 spans 16 residues. With 4 bases removed from V and 0 bases from J, the gap between germline ends came to 13 bases. Germline CDR1 SGHVS, CDR2 FNYEAQ. This CDR3 is CASSSQTGNSNQPQHF. CDR3 nucleotides: TGTGCCAGCAGCTCCCAGACGGGGAATAGCAATCAGCCCCAGCATTTT.

The chain joins TRBV9 to TRBJ1-6, with 9 bases aligning to TRBD1. The CDR3 runs to 16 residues. Germline V lookup: CDR1 SGDLS, CDR2 YYNGEE. The V and J ends lost 4 bases and 9 bases, in that order; junction bases with no gene match: 11. The CDR3 DNA is TGTGCCAGCAGCCCGGGACAGGGAAAAGTTGGTTCACCCCTCCACTTT. Its protein product is CASSPGQGKVGSPLHF.

Only a few counts were recorded for this clone. The chain employs TRBV13 and TRBJ2-2; tentative D call: TRBD1 (5 bases). Trimming left V 2 bases short and J 4 bases short, with 14 bases between. CDR1 and CDR2 (germline): PRHDT, FYEKMQ (reference sequence). The CDR3 sequence is 16 residues long. This CDR3 reads CASSLIRAVGTGELFF. CDR3 DNA sequence: TGTGCCAGCAGCTTAATCAGGGCCGTGGGCACCGGGGAGCTGTTTTTT.

V is TRBV7-8 and J is TRBJ2-2; 7 bases map to TRBD1. J lost 3 bases, V lost 4 bases, and 8 bases had no gene match. The germline V gene encodes CDR1 SGHVS and CDR2 FQNEAQ. The CDR3 totals 16 residues. The CDR3 is CASSYIKRGHTGELFF. DNA of the CDR3: TGTGCCAGCAGCTACATAAAGAGGGGGCACACCGGGGAGCTGTTTTTT.

This clone occurred once. This chain links TRBV5-4 with TRBJ1-1, with TRBD1 identical over 7 bases. This CDR3 region has 15 residues. Germline-derived CDR1 and CDR2 are SGHNT and YYREEE (reference sequence). The V segment lost 4 bases and the J segment 1 base; nucleotides outside the gene matches: 7. The CDR3 protein is CASSRRDRSNTEAFF. The CDR3 DNA reads as TGTGCCAGCAGCCGCAGGGACAGATCGAACACTGAAGCTTTCTTT.

This CDR3 reads CASSALEGGLHGYTF. The CDR3 DNA reads as TGTGCCAGCAGTGCCCTGGAAGGGGGCCTACATGGCTACACCTTC. V and J are TRBV6-1 and TRBJ1-2; TRBD1 agrees at 7 bases. This CDR3 is built from 15 residues. CDR1 is MNHNS and CDR2 is SASEGT in the germline V gene. Germline trimming cut 4 bases from V and 6 bases from J; bases unmatched to any gene: 11.

The rearrangement links TRBV11-3 to TRBJ2-5; TRBD2 agrees at 7 bases. CDR1 and CDR2 (germline): SGHNT, YENEEA. J was trimmed by 5 bases and V by 3 bases; bases with no gene match: 9. The CDR3 spans 15 residues. CDR3 bases: TGTGCCAGCAGCTTGGGGGGGTTTGAAGGGGAGACCCAGTACTTC. Protein: CASSLGGFEGETQYF.

This clone was seen a few times. The chain recombines TRBV28 with TRBJ1-4; D is unresolved. The germline gives CDR1 MDHEN, CDR2 SYDVKM. V was pared by 3 bases and J by 4 bases, with 9 bases between. This CDR3 is 14 amino acids long. Written as DNA, the CDR3 is TGTGCCAGCAGTTTGAGGCAGTTTAATGAAAAACTGTTTTTT. Amino acid sequence: CASSLRQFNEKLFF.

The rearrangement joins TRBV11-2 to TRBJ1-4; tentative D call: TRBD1 (5 bases). CDR1 is SGHAT, CDR2 FQNNGV, per germline. CDR3 length: 14 residues. The ends were cut back, 5 bases at V and 0 bases at J, with 7 bases in the middle. Here the CDR3 DNA reads TGTGCCAGCAGCATCAGGGCAACTAATGAAAAACTGTTTTTT. This sequence encodes CASSIRATNEKLFF.

This chain joins TRBV19 and TRBJ2-5, with D perhaps TRBD2 (6 bases). The CDR3 is 12 amino acids. Germline V gives CDR1 LNHDA, CDR2 SQIVND (reference sequence). V lost 4 bases, J lost 3 bases, and 6 bases lay in between. In DNA, the CDR3 is TGTGCCAGTAGTAGCGGGAAAGAGACCCAGTACTTC. This codes for CASSSGKETQYF.

This chain joins TRBV7-2 and TRBJ1-2, with 7 positions matching TRBD1. CDR1 and CDR2 from the germline V gene are SGHTA and FQGNSA. J was trimmed by 8 bases and V by 5 bases; bases with no gene match: 14. This CDR3 has 15 amino acids. The CDR3 is CASSLNSGTASGYTF. For the CDR3, the DNA is TGTGCCAGCAGCCTAAACTCCGGGACAGCGAGCGGCTACACCTTC. The variable domain in full, with the rest retrieved from reference TRBV7-2 and TRBJ1-2, is GAGVSQSPSNKVTEKGKDVELRCDPISGHTALYWYRQSLGQGLEFLIYFQGNSAPDKSGLPSDRFSAERTGGSVSTLTIQRTQQEDSAVYLCASSLNSGTASGYTFGSGTRLTVV.

This clone came up a few times. The rearrangement joins TRBV28 to TRBJ1-2; 8 bases match TRBD1. V lost 6 bases, J lost 9 bases, and 15 bases stayed unmatched. The CDR3 loop spans 15 amino acids. Germline V CDR1 and CDR2: MDHEN, SYDVKM. As DNA, the CDR3 is TGTGCCAGCAGCCCTTCGGGACAGGAGGGATATCGCTACACCTTC. Translation gives CASSPSGQEGYRYTF.